This TCR beta chain was found in a study of blood T cell repertoires in COVID-19. As for the study in general: The United States, Italy and Spain were the sources of the acute and convalescent COVID-19 samples. T cells, B-cell-depleted T cells, or PBMCs supplied cDNA or gDNA.

The V gene end was trimmed by 4 bases and the J gene end by 4 bases; junction bases not matched to a gene: 3. This CDR3 has 15 residues. Looked up from germline, CDR1 is LGHDT and CDR2 is YNNKEL (reference sequence). Authors' processing steps: The authors estimated nucleated cell counts from reference gene primer amplification. Some clones are missing from TCRdb's copy, which holds only in-frame ones; the method was immunoSEQ multiplex PCR. The V and J calls and clone size come from that table; D and trimming were worked out from the DNA. The table lists around 130,000 clones, 84% of them singletons.

Sequenced material: peripheral blood. The sequence came from a man aged 55 to 70 with acute or convalescent COVID-19. V usage is TRBV3-1 (or the pseudogene TRBV3-2) and J usage is TRBJ2-5, with 13 bases identical to TRBD2. The CDR3 DNA follows: TGTGCCAGCAGCCTCCGACTAGCGGGAGGAGAGACCCAGTACTTC. Translated, it gives CASSLRLAGGETQYF.